Below, 29 T cell receptor beta chains from the same sample are listed, as sequenced in a study of OX40 agonist ivuxolimab in advanced cancers. Using immunoSEQ multiplex PCR, the repertoire was profiled, and TCRdb retains in-frame clones only, with some absent. Of 75,000 to 90,000 clones in the sample, roughly 90% were seen once. This specimen was CD4+ or CD8+ T cells sorted from blood, taken in a trial of the OX40 agonist ivuxolimab. Receptors originate from an adult with an advanced solid tumor such as melanoma, head and neck, liver or kidney cancer.

Points on this clone: One end of the junction is discordant with germline, which a read error may explain. The chain has TRBV7-9 and TRBJ2-7; 7 bases line up with TRBD1. The CDR3 is 19 amino acids. Per germline, CDR1 SEHNR and CDR2 FQNEAQ (reference sequence). CDR3 DNA sequence: TGTGCCAGCAGTTCAATCCCGAGTTTGTGGCCCGAGACAGGGCGGTCAAGCCCGTTC. Its translation is CASSSIPSLWPETGRSSPF.

For this clone: Other DNA sequences within the sample encode an identical CDR3. The V gene is TRBV4-1, the J gene TRBJ1-4, with TRBD1 as a possible D gene (5 bases). Looked up from germline, CDR1 is MGHRA and CDR2 is YSYEKL. The CDR3 contains 15 residues. Trimming cost V 2 bases and J 0 bases, with 7 bases left between them. Here the CDR3 reads CASSQRGATNEKLFF. The DNA for the CDR3 is TGCGCCAGCAGCCAAAGGGGTGCAACTAATGAAAAACTGTTTTTT.

The chain couples TRBV6-6 to TRBJ1-1; the D gene is possibly TRBD1 (6 bases). Germline-derived CDR1 and CDR2 are MNHNY and SVGAGI (reference sequence). The CDR3 covers 10 residues. Trimming stripped 6 bases from V and 8 bases from J, with 7 bases between. The CDR3 nucleotides read TGTGCCAGCAGGGACAGAGAAGCTTTCTTT. Its protein is CASRDREAFF.

The V and J genes are TRBV5-1 and TRBJ2-7; perhaps TRBD2 as D (6 bases). Looked up from germline, CDR1 is SGHRS and CDR2 is YFSETQ. V gave up 2 bases and J gave up 5 bases, with 17 bases separating them. The CDR3 loop spans 15 amino acids. The CDR3 reads CASSFFDGGGHEQYF. CDR3 DNA: TGCGCCAGCAGCTTTTTTGACGGGGGTGGCCACGAGCAGTACTTC.

The rearrangement uses TRBV4-1 and TRBJ1-6, with 8 bases matching TRBD1. Trimming at V came to 10 bases and at J to 6 bases, leaving 8 bases not matched to a gene. Germline CDR1 is MGHRA and CDR2 is YSYEKL. CDR3 length equals 14 residues. CDR3 in DNA: TGCGCCACTACAAGGCAGGGGGCTAATTCACCCCTCCACTTT. Translating it yields CATTRQGANSPLHF.

The chain employs TRBV6-5 and TRBJ1-5; no firm D call. The CDR3 covers 12 residues. V was clipped by 4 bases and J by 5 bases, with 6 bases between them. CDR1 is MNHEY, CDR2 SVGAGI, per germline. The CDR3 protein is CASSSRYQPQHF. The CDR3 region has the DNA TGTGCCAGCAGTTCTAGGTATCAGCCCCAGCATTTT.

The V gene is TRBV7-8, the J gene TRBJ2-1, with D possibly TRBD1 on 6 matching bases. The CDR3 is 15 residues long. V shed 2 bases and J shed 1 base, with 9 bases lying between them. Germline loops: CDR1 SGHVS, CDR2 FQNEAQ. The CDR3 sequence is CASSLSTGSYNEQFF. CDR3 coding DNA: TGTGCCAGCAGCTTAAGCACAGGGTCCTACAATGAGCAGTTCTTC.

Remarks on this clone: This sample includes further DNA sequences coding for the same CDR3. The V and J genes are TRBV15 and TRBJ2-7; D ambiguous. Per germline, CDR1 LNHNV and CDR2 YYDKDF (reference sequence). Trimming removed 0 bases at V and 3 bases at J, with 6 bases between. The length of the CDR3 is 13 residues. CDR3 region: CATSRDRGYEQYF. Here the CDR3 DNA reads TGTGCCACCAGCAGAGATCGAGGCTACGAGCAGTACTTC.

This clone was recorded a few times. J is TRBJ2-7 and V is TRBV28; D is unclear. In germline, CDR1 is MDHEN, CDR2 SYDVKM. The CDR3 length is 13 residues. V lost 10 bases and J 4 bases, leaving 17 bases between the germline ends. The CDR3 spells CATKPGQSYEQYF. The CDR3 nucleotides are TGTGCCACAAAACCTGGGCAATCTTACGAGCAGTACTTC.

This clone has a handful of counts. V and J are TRBV15 and TRBJ1-2, with D possibly TRBD1 on 5 matching bases. Germline V gene data show CDR1 as LNHNV and CDR2 as YYDKDF (reference sequence). CDR3 size: 14 residues. V was shortened by 0 bases and J by 8 bases, with 13 bases between the two germline ends. This chain's CDR3 is CATSRDLGGPGYTF. The CDR3 bases are TGTGCCACCAGCAGAGATCTTGGGGGACCCGGCTACACCTTC.

The chain links TRBV5-6 to TRBJ2-1; TRBD2 agrees at 7 bases. The CDR3 totals 15 residues. J was trimmed by 2 bases and V by 4 bases; bases with no gene match: 6. CDR1 and CDR2 (germline): SGHDT, YYEEEE. CDR3 nucleotide sequence: TGTGCCAGCAGCCCCGGGAGGCTTACCTACAATGAGCAGTTCTTC. Translating gives CASSPGRLTYNEQFF.

The chain uses TRBV19 and TRBJ2-5, with D tentatively TRBD1 or TRBD2 (5 bases each). The germline V gene encodes CDR1 LNHDA and CDR2 SQIVND (reference sequence). The germline V and J ends were trimmed by 5 bases and 4 bases, with 23 bases remaining between them. This CDR3 contains 17 residues. This CDR3 is CASSPRYRDPTGETQYF. The CDR3 DNA sequence: TGTGCCAGTAGTCCTCGATATAGGGACCCAACGGGAGAGACCCAGTACTTC.

The J gene is TRBJ2-7, the V gene TRBV14; D remains ambiguous. The CDR3 runs 12 residues. Germline CDR1 reads SGHDN; CDR2 reads FVKESK. Trimming removed 1 base from V and 4 bases from J, with 5 bases in between. DNA for the CDR3: TGTGCCAGCAGCCAAGCAGTGTACGAGCAGTACTTC. This encodes CASSQAVYEQYF.

The chain recombines TRBV19 with TRBJ2-6; D is unresolved. The V gene's germline CDR1 is LNHDA and CDR2 SQIVND (reference sequence). V was shortened by 3 bases and J by 0 bases, with 3 bases between the two germline ends. This CDR3 is 14 amino acids long. The CDR3 spells CASSIGSGANVLTF. As DNA, the CDR3 is TGTGCCAGTAGTATCGGCTCTGGGGCCAACGTCCTGACTTTC.

The chain uses TRBV4-1 and TRBJ2-1; D uncertain. The CDR3 consists of 14 residues. V lost 4 bases and J lost 7, with 14 bases in between. Germline-derived CDR1 and CDR2 are MGHRA and YSYEKL. CDR3: CASSLYITRNEQFF. The CDR3 nucleotides read TGCGCCAGCAGCCTATATATAACAAGGAATGAGCAGTTCTTC.

The genes are TRBV21-1 and TRBJ1-1; TRBD1 reflects the table's D call only, with no check against the DNA. TRBV21-1 counts as a pseudogene. The CDR3 runs 15 residues. The CDR3 reads CASQYPTGMNTEAFF. For the CDR3, the DNA is TGTGCCAGCCAATACCCGACAGGGATGAACACTGAAGCTTTCTTT.

The V and J genes are TRBV4-1 and TRBJ1-3; TRBD1 might be the D (5 bases). The germline V and J ends were trimmed by 4 bases and 3 bases, with 16 bases remaining between them. This CDR3 spans 16 amino acids. Germline V gene data show CDR1 as MGHRA and CDR2 as YSYEKL. For the CDR3, the DNA is TGCGCCAGCAGCCGTACACCCGGGGCGGTTGGAAACACCATATATTTT. Translated: CASSRTPGAVGNTIYF.

This chain connects TRBV4-1 to TRBJ2-5; D is possibly TRBD2 (7 bases). The V end lost 1 base, the J end lost 5 bases, and 14 bases lay between the germline ends. Germline V gives CDR1 MGHRA, CDR2 YSYEKL. The CDR3 loop spans 15 amino acids. The CDR3 region is CASSQVGGAWETQYF. As DNA, the CDR3 is TGCGCCAGCAGCCAAGTTGGGGGGGCTTGGGAGACCCAGTACTTC.

This clone has just one count. At the DNA level, this CDR3 is encoded by other sequences in the same sample as well. The V call is TRBV19, the J call TRBJ1-6; the match to TRBD1 covers 7 bases. The CDR3 has 13 residues. V shed 8 bases, J shed 8 bases, and the junction held 6 bases outside the gene matches. The germline CDR1 and CDR2 sequences are LNHDA and SQIVND (reference sequence). CDR3 loop: CASSDRAYSPLHF. The CDR3, as DNA: TGTGCCAGTTCAGACAGGGCCTATTCACCCCTCCACTTT.

The V gene is TRBV5-1, the J gene TRBJ2-7, with TRBD2 identical over 10 bases. V shed 4 bases and J 5 bases; nucleotides not matched to a gene: 9. CDR3 length: 15 residues. Germline-derived CDR1 and CDR2 are SGHRS and YFSETQ. Written as DNA, the CDR3 is TGCGCCAGCAGCCTCCTACCTAGCGGGGGTAACGAGCAGTACTTC. It specifies CASSLLPSGGNEQYF.

The J gene is TRBJ1-1, the V gene TRBV5-1; TRBD1 is a possible D gene (5 bases). Germline lookup yields CDR1 SGHRS and CDR2 YFSETQ. V lost 1 base and J 4 bases, leaving 20 bases between the germline ends. The CDR3 is 17 amino acids. The CDR3 DNA sequence: TGCGCCAGCAGCTTGTTGAAGGGAGGGGTAATCGGCACTGAAGCTTTCTTT. It codes for CASSLLKGGVIGTEAFF.

The chain recombines TRBV14 with TRBJ2-6; D remains unclear. The germline CDR1 and CDR2 sequences are SGHDN and FVKESK. Trimming shortened V by 6 bases and J by 0 bases, and 21 bases separated the two germline ends. The CDR3 has 19 amino acids. As DNA, the CDR3 is TGTGCCAGCAGTCGCGTTAATTTGGCGGTGGGCTCTGGGGCCAACGTCCTGACTTTC. Translated: CASSRVNLAVGSGANVLTF.

The rearrangement joins TRBV11-3 to TRBJ2-7; the match to TRBD1 covers 7 bases. The CDR3 consists of 14 residues. V lost 5 bases to trimming and J lost 3 bases; unmatched junction nucleotides: 7. Germline lookup yields CDR1 SGHNT and CDR2 YENEEA. CDR3 loop: CASSPRDRDYEQYF. The CDR3, as DNA: TGTGCCAGCAGCCCCCGAGACAGGGACTACGAGCAGTACTTC.

J is TRBJ2-7 and V is TRBV25-1; 7 positions match TRBD1. The CDR3 runs 14 residues. V gave up 2 bases and J gave up 6 bases; unmatched junction bases: 7. CDR1 and CDR2 from the germline V gene are MGHDK and SYGVNS. CDR3 protein: CASSEATGFGEQYF. CDR3 nucleotides: TGTGCCAGCAGTGAAGCGACAGGGTTCGGCGAGCAGTACTTC.

The CDR3 here is CASTLSGGSSYEQYF. In nucleotides, the CDR3 is TGCGCCAGCACCCTCTCAGGGGGAAGCTCCTACGAGCAGTACTTC. The chain uses TRBV5-1 and TRBJ2-7, with 7 bases aligning to TRBD1. The germline V gene has CDR1 SGHRS and CDR2 YFSETQ. The CDR3 length is 15 residues. Trimming at V came to 6 bases and at J to 0 bases, leaving 9 bases not matched to a gene.

This clone was detected once. The chain carries TRBV4-2 and TRBJ1-4, with D unresolved. The germline V and J ends were trimmed by 3 bases and 5 bases, with 13 bases remaining between them. The CDR3 spans 15 residues. The germline V gene has CDR1 LGHNA and CDR2 YNFKEQ. The DNA for the CDR3 is TGTGCCAGCAGCCAGGGCGGACTGAGCAATGAAAAACTGTTTTTT. This encodes CASSQGGLSNEKLFF.

V gene TRBV28 combines with J gene TRBJ1-2, with TRBD1 identical over 10 bases. This CDR3 region has 15 residues. After removal of 3 bases from V and 5 bases from J, the junction contained 6 bases not matched to a gene. The germline gives CDR1 MDHEN, CDR2 SYDVKM. The CDR3 sequence is CASSFSGTGDYGYTF. CDR3 in DNA: TGTGCCAGCAGTTTCTCCGGGACAGGGGATTATGGCTACACCTTC.

The count of this clone is one. CDR3 amino acids: CASTPRGGEGSPLHF. For the CDR3, the DNA is TGTGCCAGCACCCCACGGGGGGGAGAGGGTTCACCCCTCCACTTT. The rearrangement links TRBV13 to TRBJ1-6, with a tentative D call TRBD1 (5 bases). The V and J ends lost 7 bases and 9 bases respectively, with 19 bases between them. Germline values: CDR1 PRHDT, CDR2 FYEKMQ (reference sequence). This CDR3 comprises 15 residues. Full variable domain (rest looked up from reference TRBV13 and TRBJ1-6): AAGVIQSPRHLIKEKRETATLKCYPIPRHDTVYWYQQGPGQDPQFLISFYEKMQSDKGSIPDRFSAQQFSDYHSELNMSSLELGDSALYFCASTPRGGEGSPLHFGNGTRLTVT.

The chain is built from TRBV19 and TRBJ2-1, with 7 bases lining up with TRBD2. Germline values: CDR1 LNHDA, CDR2 SQIVND (reference sequence). The V and J ends lost 5 bases and 8 bases, in that order; junction bases with no gene match: 15. This CDR3 comprises 16 residues. CDR3 DNA: TGTGCCAGTAGTCCCGACGCTAGCGGCCGAGCTTATGAGCAGTTCTTC. Translating it yields CASSPDASGRAYEQFF.